A selection of T cell receptor beta chains follows, all from one sample in a study of CXCR3-negative and CXCR3-positive naive CD8 T cells. Using the 5' RACE reads, TCRdb records one entry per CDR3 protein without DNA. The sample has about 150,000 distinct CDR3 sequences. The sequenced material came from naive CXCR3+ CD8+ T cells from blood. The receptors were gathered from a human donor in good health. Some clones in this sample may be carry-over from other donors' samples. The CDR3 runs from the conserved cysteine through the conserved F or W.

v_gene,j_gene,CDR3aa
TRBV9,TRBJ1-5,CASSVGGRADQPQHF
TRBV20-1,TRBJ2-7,CSARGDRDYEQYF
TRBV3-1,TRBJ2-1,CASSQLHSEFYNEQFF
TRBV28,TRBJ2-7,CASSGDSYEQYF
TRBV20-1,TRBJ2-3,CSAPPRPRWGTDTQYF
TRBV7-9,TRBJ2-7,CASSHKGQSYEQYF
TRBV28,TRBJ1-4,CASSFFLGDEKLFF
TRBV7-6,TRBJ2-7,CASSSGQGVTYEQYF
TRBV13,TRBJ2-5,CASSHPRDGGTGETQYF
TRBV20-1,TRBJ2-7,CSARELAAYEQYF
TRBV18,TRBJ2-7,CASSPRDGPTYEQYF
TRBV7-6,TRBJ1-6,CASSLWGTGPPLHF
TRBV20-1,TRBJ2-1,CSARAVSYNEQFF
TRBV29-1,TRBJ1-3,CSVDVGSGNTIYF
TRBV24-1,TRBJ1-3,CAPDGRTDSGNTIYF
TRBV28,TRBJ2-6,CASSSPTKGPSSGANVLTF
TRBV28,TRBJ2-2,CASSGSRDLIGELFF
TRBV7-9,TRBJ2-5,CASSGTYQETQYF
TRBV19,TRBJ2-2,CASSIPQANTGELFF
TRBV3-1,TRBJ1-2,CASSQEYRANYGYTF
TRBV11-2,TRBJ2-7,CASSLVGEQYF
TRBV28,TRBJ1-1,CASSPDSRFEAFF
TRBV7-9,TRBJ2-7,CASSFDKSEQYF
TRBV20-1,TRBJ2-7,CSARHSQGAPSYEQYF
TRBV5-1,TRBJ2-3,CASSPAGYTDTQYF
TRBV7-9,TRBJ2-7,CASSPREAGYEQYF
TRBV14,TRBJ2-7,CASSPAGGYEQYF
TRBV29-1,TRBJ2-7,CSVKDGWSYEQYF
TRBV12-3/TRBV12-4,TRBJ2-5,CASSLGHGDMYQETQYF
TRBV4-3,TRBJ2-7,CASSQDAVNSYEQYF
TRBV20-1,TRBJ2-2,CSARKRDRGKNTGELFF
TRBV29-1,TRBJ2-5,CSVEGGIYVSETQYF
TRBV29-1,TRBJ2-5,CSVELAGTQETQYF
TRBV7-9,TRBJ2-5,CASSSPPWTALGETQYF
TRBV27,TRBJ2-7,CASRAPERPYEQYF
TRBV12-3/TRBV12-4,TRBJ1-2,CASSLKPLSYGYTF
TRBV15,TRBJ2-7,CATSRDMQNPYKQYF
TRBV7-6,TRBJ2-2,CASSPPGWESGTGELFF
TRBV5-1,TRBJ2-7,CASSLDRIYEQYF
TRBV5-4,TRBJ2-1,CASSFPGPTESNNEQSF
TRBV20-1,TRBJ1-1,CSARVPMGVGGTEAFF
TRBV19,TRBJ1-1,CASSLGWTEAFF
TRBV7-3,TRBJ2-1,CASSLGGYDEQFF
TRBV4-1,TRBJ2-4,CASSQDTGTTGSRYF
TRBV28,TRBJ2-7,CASSLGLAGYYEQYF
TRBV12-3/TRBV12-4,TRBJ1-5,CASSLEVPGGQPQHF